These T cell receptor beta chains were read from a single sample in a study of T cells expressing NK-cell markers. TCRdb reprocessed the 5' RACE reads, with one entry per CDR3 protein and no DNA. Its table lists about 8,000 distinct CDR3 sequences. Source material: blood T cells: a sorted CD56 or NKG2C T cell subset, CD4+ or CD8+ T cells, or bulk PBMC T cells (not recorded which). These receptors were taken from a man in his late teens or twenties in good health. CDR3s include the opening cysteine and the closing phenylalanine or tryptophan. The size of a clone is reported for some rows only, either as once, few or many, or as a class for expanded clones.

clone_size,v_call,j_call,cdr3_aa
medium-sized,TRBV20-1,TRBJ2-3,CSASRVTGDTQYF
medium-sized,TRBV6-6,TRBJ2-1,CASYFQPAGVLTMRENEQFF
.,TRBV7-8,TRBJ2-3,CASSLELRGSSRTDTQYF
medium-sized,TRBV12-3/TRBV12-4,TRBJ2-2,CASSLGTGSWELFF
.,TRBV7-2,TRBJ2-5,CASTPWAPGQETQYF
.,TRBV12-3/TRBV12-4,TRBJ2-3,CASSLTGGTGDTQYF
.,TRBV2,TRBJ2-2,CASSVEGAGELFF
.,TRBV11-2,TRBJ2-6,CASSPWTSPDTSGANVLTF
.,TRBV2,TRBJ2-3,CASQQRDTQYF
.,TRBV7-9,TRBJ2-2,CASSHRTVTDTGELFF
.,TRBV7-9,TRBJ2-7,CASSSFGTDATYEQYF
.,TRBV10-3,TRBJ2-7,CAIRQGAYSYEQYF
medium-sized,TRBV4-3,TRBJ2-7,CASSSPGLLIEQYF
.,TRBV19,TRBJ2-5,CASSMPGPPAETQYF
.,TRBV7-9,TRBJ2-2,CASSFTAGLANTGELFF
.,TRBV30,TRBJ1-1,CAGYGDTEAFF
.,TRBV20-1,TRBJ2-7,CSARDPGEQYF
medium-sized,TRBV29-1,TRBJ2-2,CSVSNTGELFF
.,TRBV5-5,TRBJ2-5,CASSFEGLETQYF
.,TRBV9,TRBJ2-7,CASSVEPGQGYEQYF
.,TRBV19,TRBJ1-2,CASNSLYGYTF
hyperexpanded,TRBV14,TRBJ2-1,CASSQLVQRGYNEQFF
.,TRBV20-1,TRBJ1-1,CSARPSKNTEAFF